This T cell receptor beta chain was found in a study of shared clonotypes between healthy human individuals. General observations from the study: Among a handful of donors, approximately 5% of naive CD4 clonotypes were found in common.

The protocol was immunoSEQ multiplex PCR, while the TCRdb copy is restricted to in-frame clones and leaves out a portion. The data hold a few million clones, with more than 90% observed a single time. Trimming pared 4 bases from V and 8 bases from J, leaving 18 bases between. Per germline, CDR1 SGHRS and CDR2 YFSETQ. The CDR3 length is 14 residues. Division of CD4+ cells produced a CD45RA+ naive subset and a CD45RA-negative memory subset. This clone has only one observation. No antigen is known for it. The sequence came from a young man in good health. The chain employs TRBV5-1 and TRBJ1-2; possibly TRBD1 for D (5 bases). Sequencing input: naive CD4+ T cells sorted from blood. Subset in this sample: CD45RA+ positively selected. This chain's CDR3 is CASSAGAFEGGYTF. DNA of the CDR3: TGCGCCAGCAGCGCCGGGGCCTTCGAAGGCGGCTACACCTTC.